Presented here are 3 T cell receptor beta chains from one specimen sequenced in a study of cytomegalovirus exposure and HLA in healthy donors. Primers: 60 Vbeta forward and 13 Jbeta reverse. TCRdb keeps only in-frame clones here, not all; method: immunoSEQ multiplex PCR. The profile shows around 140,000 clones, around 67% of them singletons. The sample comprised PBMCs. The source of these receptors is a woman between 18 and 29 years old in good health and CMV-seronegative.

This clone has more than one count but fewer than ten. The chain is built from TRBV6-4 and TRBJ2-1; D gene ambiguous. This CDR3 has 14 amino acids. Germline CDR1 MRHNA, CDR2 SNTAGT. V shed 4 bases and J shed 0 bases, with 7 bases lying between them. CDR3 coding DNA: TGTGCCAGCAGTGGCGAGAGCTCCTACAATGAGCAGTTCTTC. Translating gives CASSGESSYNEQFF.

This chain joins TRBV19 and TRBJ1-2; TRBD1 agrees at 9 bases. Germline loops: CDR1 LNHDA, CDR2 SQIVND (reference sequence). V dropped 5 bases and J dropped 9; count of bases not matched to a gene: 7. CDR3 size: 13 residues. Here the CDR3 DNA reads TGTGCCAGTAGTCTGGGACAGGGAGTGAGCTACACCTTC. Its translation: CASSLGQGVSYTF.

V gene TRBV15 combines with J gene TRBJ2-1; 8 nucleotides line up with TRBD2. Germline V gene lookup returns CDR1 LNHNV and CDR2 YYDKDF (reference sequence). This CDR3 spans 19 amino acids. V shed 6 bases, J shed 5 bases, and the junction held 21 bases outside the gene matches. The CDR3 here is CATSQPGTSRNVGNNEQFF. DNA for the CDR3: TGTGCCACCAGTCAACCAGGGACTAGTAGAAACGTGGGGAACAATGAGCAGTTCTTC.